Described below is a single T cell receptor beta chain sequence and its context. The antigen remains unidentified. V was cut by 5 bases and J by 5 bases, with 15 bases left in between. The CDR3 sequence is 14 residues long. Germline V gene lookup returns CDR1 KGHSH and CDR2 LQKENI. This sample stems from a study of T cell responses to AZD1222 COVID-19 vaccine. Study findings and constraints: White British donors predominated, females outnumbered males, and clonal diversity was possibly underestimated. Every sample of the repertoires postdated the peak T cell response.

Sequencing used immunoSEQ multiplex PCR; TCRdb keeps in-frame clones, though not all of them. The data show 130,000 or so clones, with roughly 94% seen just once and roughly 6.6% held by the top ten. V and J are TRBV18 and TRBJ2-5; D is possibly TRBD2 (5 bases). Sequenced here: peripheral blood, sampled on day 0 of AZD1222 vaccination. This sequence originates from an adult in good health. The CDR3 loop reads CASSSTSRSETQYF. The CDR3, as DNA: TGTGCCAGCTCATCAACTAGTAGGTCCGAGACCCAGTACTTC.